The 21 T cell receptor beta chains given below trace back to one sample, sequenced in a study of coeliac disease. Sequenced by immunoSEQ multiplex PCR; TCRdb stores in-frame clones only, minus some. The table shows thousands of clones, with about 60% occurring only once. What was sequenced was lamina propria lymphocytes from the gut. The receptor source for this set is a woman between 55 and 75 years old with active celiac disease.

The J gene is TRBJ2-2, the V gene TRBV18, with 11 nucleotides matching TRBD2. Trimming took 3 bases from V and 3 from J; bases not matched to a gene: 3. CDR3 size: 16 residues. Germline V CDR1 and CDR2: KGHSH, LQKENI. The DNA for the CDR3 is TGTGCCAGCTCACCGATACTAGCGGGAGACACCGGGGAGCTGTTTTTT. Its protein product is CASSPILAGDTGELFF.

J is TRBJ2-1 and V is TRBV7-8, with 13 bases matching TRBD2. The CDR3 contains 18 residues. V was pared by 5 bases and J by 5 bases, with 12 bases of the junction left unmatched. Germline CDR1 SGHVS, CDR2 FQNEAQ. Here the CDR3 reads CASSLTGLAGPLNNEQFF. In DNA form, the CDR3 reads TGTGCCAGCAGCCTAACGGGACTAGCGGGGCCTCTGAACAATGAGCAGTTCTTC.

This chain links TRBV9 with TRBJ2-5; 10 bases line up with TRBD2. The V and J ends lost 0 bases and 11 bases, in that order; junction bases with no gene match: 10. Looked up from germline, CDR1 is SGDLS and CDR2 is YYNGEE. The CDR3 totals 15 residues. In DNA form, the CDR3 reads TGTGCCAGCAGCGTAGAAGGGCTAGCGGGGGTAGAGCAGTACTTC. Translation gives CASSVEGLAGVEQYF. The full variable domain, in which reference TRBV9 and TRBJ2-5 provide the parts outside the CDR3, is DSGVTQTPKHLITATGQRVTLRCSPRSGDLSVYWYQQSLDQGLQFLIQYYNGEERAKGNILERFSAQQFPDLHSELNLSSLELGDSALYFCASSVEGLAGVEQYFGPGTRLLVL.

The chain combines TRBV7-2 with TRBJ2-5, with 9 bases matching TRBD2. Germline CDR1 SGHTA, CDR2 FQGNSA. This CDR3 has 13 amino acids. V gave up 3 bases and J gave up 9 bases; unmatched junction bases: 5. The CDR3, as DNA: TGTGCCAGCAGCTTTACTAGCGGGCCGGCCCAGTACTTC. Its translation: CASSFTSGPAQYF.

The gene calls are TRBV9 and TRBJ2-3, with 8 positions matching TRBD2. The CDR3 contains 16 residues. V lost 0 bases and J lost 2; bases outside the gene matches: 5. Germline V lookup: CDR1 SGDLS, CDR2 YYNGEE. This chain's CDR3 is CASSVVVAGNTDTQYF. CDR3 bases: TGTGCCAGCAGCGTAGTCGTAGCGGGAAACACAGATACGCAGTATTTT. Filled out from reference TRBV9 and TRBJ2-3, the complete variable domain reads DSGVTQTPKHLITATGQRVTLRCSPRSGDLSVYWYQQSLDQGLQFLIQYYNGEERAKGNILERFSAQQFPDLHSELNLSSLELGDSALYFCASSVVVAGNTDTQYFGPGTRLTVL.

The rearrangement links TRBV12-5 to TRBJ2-2, with TRBD1 matching 7 bases. Germline CDR1 reads LGHNT; CDR2 reads FRNRAP. The CDR3 runs 19 residues. V lost 2 bases, J lost 4 bases, and 16 bases stayed unmatched. CDR3 DNA: TGTGCTAGTGGTTTGTCTGGCACCGGCACAGGGGTCGGCACCGGGGAGCTGTTTTTT. Amino acid sequence: CASGLSGTGTGVGTGELFF.

The chain couples TRBV28 to TRBJ1-1; 9 nucleotides line up with TRBD1. V was pared by 7 bases and J by 6 bases, with 18 bases of the junction left unmatched. Germline values: CDR1 MDHEN, CDR2 SYDVKM. This CDR3 region has 17 residues. The CDR3 bases are TGTGCCAGCACATTCGCTAACAGGGGGCGCGAATCCTCTGAAGCTTTCTTT. Its protein product is CASTFANRGRESSEAFF.

This clone has a handful of counts. The V and J genes are TRBV19 and TRBJ1-1; perhaps TRBD1 as D (6 bases). The CDR3 is made up of 14 amino acids. Trimming cost V 0 bases and J 8 bases, with 13 bases left between them. CDR1 and CDR2 from the germline V gene are LNHDA and SQIVND (reference sequence). As DNA, the CDR3 is TGTGCCAGTAGTATAGAGGTTTCCGGGACAGAAGCTTTCTTT. Protein: CASSIEVSGTEAFF.

With regard to this clone: The junction does not match germline at one end; this may be a read error. The genes are TRBV2 and TRBJ2-7, with TRBD2 matching over 8 bases. The CDR3 is made up of 13 amino acids. CDR1 is SNHLY, CDR2 FYNNEI, per germline. This CDR3 reads CASTPRNGGVVKF. CDR3 coding DNA: TGTGCCAGCACCCCAAGGAACGGGGGGGTGGTGAAGTTC.

This chain connects TRBV5-6 to TRBJ2-5; a possible D gene is TRBD1 (5 bases). CDR1 SGHDT and CDR2 YYEEEE come from the germline V gene. V shed 6 bases and J shed 2 bases, with 11 bases lying between them. This CDR3 has 13 residues. The CDR3 sequence: CASTLDRQETQYF. DNA for the CDR3: TGTGCCAGCACCCTAGACAGACAAGAGACCCAGTACTTC.

The sample holds a few counts of this clone. The chain is built from TRBV27 and TRBJ2-7; D possibly corresponds to TRBD2 (6 bases). There are 16 residues in the CDR3. The germline V and J ends were trimmed by 6 bases and 1 base, with 19 bases remaining between them. Per the germline V gene, CDR1 is MNHEY and CDR2 is SMNVEV (reference sequence). The DNA of the CDR3 is TGTGCCAGCAGCACTGGTGGAGCGGGTCTATCCTACGAGCAGTACTTC. It specifies CASSTGGAGLSYEQYF.

This clone was detected only a few times. V and J are TRBV9 and TRBJ2-3; no firm D call. Germline V gives CDR1 SGDLS, CDR2 YYNGEE. The germline V and J ends were trimmed by 3 bases and 0 bases, with 8 bases remaining between them. This CDR3 has 14 residues. As DNA, the CDR3 is TGTGCCAGCAGCGCCCTCCCCAGCACAGATACGCAGTATTTT. It yields the protein CASSALPSTDTQYF.

Points on this clone: Other DNA sequences in this specimen translate into the identical CDR3. This chain joins TRBV10-2 and TRBJ1-5, with no clear D. CDR3 length equals 16 residues. V was pared by 0 bases and J by 0 bases, with 9 bases between. Germline assignment: CDR1 WSHSY and CDR2 SAAADI. The CDR3 region has the DNA TGCGCCAGCAGTGAGTCTCCAGGAAATAGCAATCAGCCCCAGCATTTT. The encoded protein is CASSESPGNSNQPQHF.

The chain uses TRBV18 and TRBJ1-1, with 9 bases matching TRBD1. This CDR3 is 16 amino acids long. Unmatched junction bases numbered 8, after V lost 2 bases and J lost 4 bases. The germline gives CDR1 KGHSH, CDR2 LQKENI. DNA for the CDR3: TGTGCCAGCTCACCAATGACAGGGGGTGGGAGCACTGAAGCTTTCTTT. Translating gives CASSPMTGGGSTEAFF.

The chain uses TRBV9 and TRBJ1-4, with 9 nucleotides matching TRBD1. V lost 2 bases to trimming and J lost 6 bases; unmatched junction nucleotides: 2. Germline V CDR1 and CDR2: SGDLS, YYNGEE. There are 14 residues in the CDR3. DNA of the CDR3: TGTGCCAGCAGCGTCTGGACAGGGGATGAAAAACTGTTTTTT. This sequence encodes CASSVWTGDEKLFF.

The gene calls are TRBV5-1 and TRBJ2-1; D is undetermined. CDR3 length: 14 residues. V was shortened by 1 base and J by 8 bases, with 13 bases between the two germline ends. CDR1 and CDR2 from the germline V gene are SGHRS and YFSETQ. CDR3 bases: TGCGCCAGCAGCTTGAATAGTATGGTCCATGAGCAGTTCTTC. Amino acids: CASSLNSMVHEQFF.

This clone has a handful of counts. The J gene is TRBJ2-2, the V gene TRBV19; 11 bases match TRBD2. CDR3 length: 14 residues. The trim removed 8 bases at V and 5 bases at J, leaving 4 bases unmatched. The germline gives CDR1 LNHDA, CDR2 SQIVND (reference sequence). The CDR3 region is CASRLAGRTGELFF. The CDR3 DNA reads as TGTGCCAGTCGACTAGCGGGGCGAACCGGGGAGCTGTTTTTT. Full variable domain (remainder filled in from reference TRBV19 and TRBJ2-2): DGGITQSPKYLFRKEGQNVTLSCEQNLNHDAMYWYRQDPGQGLRLIYYSQIVNDFQKGDIAEGYSVSREKKESFPLTVTSAQKNPTAFYLCASRLAGRTGELFFGEGSRLTVL.

The genes are TRBV7-2 and TRBJ2-3; TRBD2 matches at 7 bases. The ends lost 5 bases at V and 2 bases at J; junction bases unmatched: 10. Germline values: CDR1 SGHTA, CDR2 FQGNSA. CDR3 length equals 16 residues. CDR3: CASSPIGTTVTDTQYF. The CDR3 coding sequence is TGTGCCAGCAGCCCGATCGGGACTACCGTCACAGATACGCAGTATTTT.

V is TRBV7-2 and J is TRBJ1-2, with TRBD1 matching over 7 bases. This CDR3 is built from 15 residues. Germline trimming cut 5 bases from V and 8 bases from J; bases unmatched to any gene: 14. Per germline, CDR1 SGHTA and CDR2 FQGNSA. The CDR3 region has the DNA TGTGCCAGCAGCCCACGAGGGACAGCCACGGGGGGCTACACCTTC. It codes for CASSPRGTATGGYTF.

The chain combines TRBV11-3 with TRBJ2-5, with D hard to call. The ends were cut back, 3 bases at V and 3 bases at J, with 8 bases in the middle. CDR3 size: 13 residues. Germline V gene data show CDR1 as SGHNT and CDR2 as YENEEA. CDR3 nucleotides: TGTGCCAGCAGCTTCAGAGGAAAAGAGACCCAGTACTTC. It specifies CASSFRGKETQYF.

The CDR3 region is CASSLYPGAGMVDQPQHF. Here the CDR3 DNA reads TGTGCCAGCAGTTTATACCCTGGGGCAGGGATGGTAGATCAGCCCCAGCATTTT. The chain links TRBV28 to TRBJ1-5; a weak D match, TRBD1 (5 bases). CDR3 length: 18 residues. V was trimmed by 1 base and J by 5 bases, leaving 21 bases between them. CDR1 is MDHEN, CDR2 SYDVKM, per germline.